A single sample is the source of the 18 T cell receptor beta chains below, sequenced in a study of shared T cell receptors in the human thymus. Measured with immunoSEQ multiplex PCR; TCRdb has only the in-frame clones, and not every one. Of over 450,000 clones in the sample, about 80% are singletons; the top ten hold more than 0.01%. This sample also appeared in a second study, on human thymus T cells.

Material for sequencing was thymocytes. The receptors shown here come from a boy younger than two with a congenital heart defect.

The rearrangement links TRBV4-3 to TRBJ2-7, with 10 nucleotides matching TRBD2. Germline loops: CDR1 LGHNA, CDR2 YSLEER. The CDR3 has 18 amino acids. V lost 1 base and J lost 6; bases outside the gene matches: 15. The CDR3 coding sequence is TGCGCCAGCAGCCAAGTTCCATCCCAGAGCGGGAGGGGCCGCGAGCAGTACTTC. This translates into CASSQVPSQSGRGREQYF.

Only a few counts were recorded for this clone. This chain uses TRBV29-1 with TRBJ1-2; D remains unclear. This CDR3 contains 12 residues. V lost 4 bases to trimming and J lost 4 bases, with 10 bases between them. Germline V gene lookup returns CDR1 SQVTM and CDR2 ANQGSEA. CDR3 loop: CSVVEGSYGYTF. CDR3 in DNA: TGCAGCGTTGTGGAGGGTTCCTATGGCTACACCTTC. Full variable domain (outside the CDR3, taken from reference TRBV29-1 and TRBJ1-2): SAVISQKPSRDICQRGTSLTIQCQVDSQVTMMFWYRQQPGQSLTLIATANQGSEATYESGFVIDKFPISRPNLTFSTLTVSNMSPEDSSIYLCSVVEGSYGYTFGSGTRLTVV.

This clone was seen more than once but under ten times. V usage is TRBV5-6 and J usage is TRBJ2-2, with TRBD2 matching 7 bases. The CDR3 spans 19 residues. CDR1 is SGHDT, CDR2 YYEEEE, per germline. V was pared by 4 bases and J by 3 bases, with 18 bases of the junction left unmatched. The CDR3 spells CASSGPWSVLAVDTGELFF. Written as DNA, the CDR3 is TGTGCCAGCAGCGGCCCATGGAGTGTTCTAGCGGTTGACACCGGGGAGCTGTTTTTT. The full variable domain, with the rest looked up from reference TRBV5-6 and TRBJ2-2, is DAGVTQSPTHLIKTRGQQVTLRCSPKSGHDTVSWYQQALGQGPQFIFQYYEEEERQRGNFPDRFSGHQFPNYSSELNVNALLLGDSALYLCASSGPWSVLAVDTGELFFGEGSRLTVL.

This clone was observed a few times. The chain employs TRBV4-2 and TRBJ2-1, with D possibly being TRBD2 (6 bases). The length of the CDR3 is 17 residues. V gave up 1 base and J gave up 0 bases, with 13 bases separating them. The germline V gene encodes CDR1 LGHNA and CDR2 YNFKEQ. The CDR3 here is CASSQGVGGVSYNEQFF. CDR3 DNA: TGTGCCAGCAGCCAAGGGGTCGGCGGGGTCTCCTACAATGAGCAGTTCTTC.

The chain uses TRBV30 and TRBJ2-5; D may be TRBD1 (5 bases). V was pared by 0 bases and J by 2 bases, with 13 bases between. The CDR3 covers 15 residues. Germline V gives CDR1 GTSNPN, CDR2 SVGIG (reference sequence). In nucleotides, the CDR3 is TGTGCCTGGAGTGTACAGGATGGCAGTCAAGAGACCCAGTACTTC. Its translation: CAWSVQDGSQETQYF.

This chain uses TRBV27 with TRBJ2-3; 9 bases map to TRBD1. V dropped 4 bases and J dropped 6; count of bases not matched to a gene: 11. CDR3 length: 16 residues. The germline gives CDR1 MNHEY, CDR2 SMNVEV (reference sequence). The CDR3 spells CASSWKRTGESDTQYF. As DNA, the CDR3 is TGTGCCAGCAGTTGGAAACGGACAGGGGAGTCGGATACGCAGTATTTT.

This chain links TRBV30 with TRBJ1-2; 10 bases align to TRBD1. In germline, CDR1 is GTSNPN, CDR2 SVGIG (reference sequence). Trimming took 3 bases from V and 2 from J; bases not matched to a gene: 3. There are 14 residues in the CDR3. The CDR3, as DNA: TGTGCCTGGAGGACAGGGGGCTTCAACTATGGCTACACCTTC. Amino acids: CAWRTGGFNYGYTF.

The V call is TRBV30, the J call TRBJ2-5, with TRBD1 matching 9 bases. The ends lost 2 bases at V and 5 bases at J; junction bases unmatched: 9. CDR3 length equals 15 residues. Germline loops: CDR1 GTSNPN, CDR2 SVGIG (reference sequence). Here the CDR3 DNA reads TGTGCCTGGAGTACGGCGGACAGGGGCCAGGAGACCCAGTACTTC. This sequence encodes CAWSTADRGQETQYF.

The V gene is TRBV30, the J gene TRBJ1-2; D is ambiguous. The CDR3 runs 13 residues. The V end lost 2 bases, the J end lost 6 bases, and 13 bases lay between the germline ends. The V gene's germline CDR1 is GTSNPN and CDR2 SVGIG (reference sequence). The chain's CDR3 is CAWSLGGQDGYTF. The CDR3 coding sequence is TGTGCCTGGAGTCTTGGAGGCCAGGATGGCTACACCTTC. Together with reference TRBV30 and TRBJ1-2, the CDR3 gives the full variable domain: SQTIHQWPATLVQPVGSPLSLECTVEGTSNPNLYWYRQAAGRGLQLLFYSVGIGQISSEVPQNLSASRPQDRQFILSSKKLLLSDSGFYLCAWSLGGQDGYTFGSGTRLTVV.

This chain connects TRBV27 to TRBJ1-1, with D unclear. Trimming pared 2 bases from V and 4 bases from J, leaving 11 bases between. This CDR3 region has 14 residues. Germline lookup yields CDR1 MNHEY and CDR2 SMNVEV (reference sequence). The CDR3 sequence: CASSLDPRLTEAFF. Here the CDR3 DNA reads TGTGCCAGCAGTTTAGATCCCAGGCTCACTGAAGCTTTCTTT.

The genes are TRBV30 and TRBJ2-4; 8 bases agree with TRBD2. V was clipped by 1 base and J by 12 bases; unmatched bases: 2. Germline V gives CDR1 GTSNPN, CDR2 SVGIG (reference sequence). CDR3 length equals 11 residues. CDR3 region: CAWSAGRAQYF. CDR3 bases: TGTGCCTGGAGTGCCGGGAGGGCTCAGTACTTC.

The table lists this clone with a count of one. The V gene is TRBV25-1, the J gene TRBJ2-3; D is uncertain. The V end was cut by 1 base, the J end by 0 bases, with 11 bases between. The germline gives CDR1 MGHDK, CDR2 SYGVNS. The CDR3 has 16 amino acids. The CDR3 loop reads CASSELQQPSTDTQYF. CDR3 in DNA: TGTGCCAGCAGTGAATTACAGCAACCTAGCACAGATACGCAGTATTTT. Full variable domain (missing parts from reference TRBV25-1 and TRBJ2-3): EADIYQTPRYLVIGTGKKITLECSQTMGHDKMYWYQQDPGMELHLIHYSYGVNSTEKGDLSSESTVSRIRTEHFPLTLESARPSHTSQYLCASSELQQPSTDTQYFGPGTRLTVL.

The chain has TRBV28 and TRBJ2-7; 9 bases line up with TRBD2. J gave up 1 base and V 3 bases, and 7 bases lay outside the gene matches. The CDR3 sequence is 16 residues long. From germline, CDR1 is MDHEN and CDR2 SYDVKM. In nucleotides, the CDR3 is TGTGCCAGCAGTTTGGGCGGGAGGGAATTTTCCTACGAGCAGTACTTC. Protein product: CASSLGGREFSYEQYF.

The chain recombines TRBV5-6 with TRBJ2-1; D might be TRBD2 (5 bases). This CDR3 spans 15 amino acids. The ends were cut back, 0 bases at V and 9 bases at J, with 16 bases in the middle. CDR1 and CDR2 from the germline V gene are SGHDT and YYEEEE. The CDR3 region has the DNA TGTGCCAGCAGCTTGGCGGTCGGCCGGGGTTGTGAGCAGTTCTTC. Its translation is CASSLAVGRGCEQFF.

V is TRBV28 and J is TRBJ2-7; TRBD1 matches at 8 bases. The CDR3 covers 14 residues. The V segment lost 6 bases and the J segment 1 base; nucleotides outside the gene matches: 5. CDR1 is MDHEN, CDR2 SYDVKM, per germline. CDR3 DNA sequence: TGTGCCAGCAGCGAAAACAGGGGGTCCTACGAGCAGTACTTC. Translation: CASSENRGSYEQYF.

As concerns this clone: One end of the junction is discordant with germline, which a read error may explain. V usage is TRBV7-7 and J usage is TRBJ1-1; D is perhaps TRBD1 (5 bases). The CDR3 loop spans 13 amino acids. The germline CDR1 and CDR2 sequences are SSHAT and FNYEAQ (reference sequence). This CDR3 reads CASSAAGSTEAFF. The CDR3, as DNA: TGTGCTAGCAGCGCCGCAGGGTCCACTGAAGCTTTCTTT.

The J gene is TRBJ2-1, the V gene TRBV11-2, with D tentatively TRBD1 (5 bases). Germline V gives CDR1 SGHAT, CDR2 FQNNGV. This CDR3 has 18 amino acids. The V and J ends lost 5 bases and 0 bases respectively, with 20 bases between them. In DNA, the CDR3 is TGTGCCAGCAGCCCTGCCCCCCGACAGTTCGGCTCCTACAATGAGCAGTTCTTC. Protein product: CASSPAPRQFGSYNEQFF.

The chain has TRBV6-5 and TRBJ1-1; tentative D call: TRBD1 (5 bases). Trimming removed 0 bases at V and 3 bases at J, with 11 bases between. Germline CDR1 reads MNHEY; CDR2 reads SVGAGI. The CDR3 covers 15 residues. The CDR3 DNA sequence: TGTGCCAGCAGTTACTCCGGGGGATGGGACACTGAAGCTTTCTTT. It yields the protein CASSYSGGWDTEAFF.